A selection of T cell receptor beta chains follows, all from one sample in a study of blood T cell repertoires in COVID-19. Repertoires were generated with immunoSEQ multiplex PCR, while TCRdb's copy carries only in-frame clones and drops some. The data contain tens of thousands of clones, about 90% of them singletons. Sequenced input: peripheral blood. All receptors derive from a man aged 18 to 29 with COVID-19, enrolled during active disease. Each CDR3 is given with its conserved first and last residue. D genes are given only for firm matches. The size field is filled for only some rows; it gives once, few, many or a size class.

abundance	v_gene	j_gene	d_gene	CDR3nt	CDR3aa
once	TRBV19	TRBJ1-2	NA	TGTGCCAGTAGTACCCGGGATGTTCGTGGCTACACCTTC	CASSTRDVRGYTF
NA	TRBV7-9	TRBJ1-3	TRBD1	TGTGCCAGCAGCGTAAGACAGGGAACCTCTGGAAACACCATATATTTT	CASSVRQGTSGNTIYF
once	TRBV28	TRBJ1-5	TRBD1	TGTGCCAGCGGGACAGGGGGCCTTGGAAATCAGCCCCAGCATTTT	CASGTGGLGNQPQHF
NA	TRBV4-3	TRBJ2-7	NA	TGCGCCAGCAGCCAAGTGGAGGGTGGATCCTACGAGCAGTACTTC	CASSQVEGGSYEQYF
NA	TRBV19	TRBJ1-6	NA	TGTGCCAGTAGGAGAGACTCCGGTAGGAATTCACCCCTCCACTTT	CASRRDSGRNSPLHF
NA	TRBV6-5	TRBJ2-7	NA	TGTGCCAGCAGTTATGTGGGGCAGCCGAGCTCCTACGAGCAGTACTTC	CASSYVGQPSSYEQYF
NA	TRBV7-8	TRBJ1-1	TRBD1	TGTGCCAGCAGTAAACAGGGGCGCTACACTGAAGCTTTCTTT	CASSKQGRYTEAFF
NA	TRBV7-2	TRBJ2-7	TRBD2	TGTGCCAGCAGCTTAGCGCTAGCGGGAGAAGGGGAGCAGTACTTC	CASSLALAGEGEQYF
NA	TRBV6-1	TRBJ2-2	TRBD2	TGTGCCAGCAGTGAGGCTAGCGGCTACACCGGGGAGCTGTTTTTT	CASSEASGYTGELFF
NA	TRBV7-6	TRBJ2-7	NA	TGTGCCAGCAGCCAGGATACAGGAGGGCCGGAGTACGAGCAGTACTTC	CASSQDTGGPEYEQYF
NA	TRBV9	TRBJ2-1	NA	TGTGCCAGCAGCGTCAGCGGTAGCTCCTACAATGAGCAGTTCTTC	CASSVSGSSYNEQFF
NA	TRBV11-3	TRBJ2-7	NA	TGTGCCAGCAGCTTCGGGGCTCGGGGGAAGCAGTACTTC	CASSFGARGKQYF
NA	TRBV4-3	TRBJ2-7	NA	TGCGCCAGCAGCCAAGTCCAGGGCCCTTACGAGCAGTACTTC	CASSQVQGPYEQYF
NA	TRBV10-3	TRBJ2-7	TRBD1	TGTGCCACCAGGGGACAGAGCGTCTACGAGCAGTACTTC	CATRGQSVYEQYF
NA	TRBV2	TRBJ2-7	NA	TGTGCCAGCAGTGAGGTGAGACTTCCCTACGAGCAGTACTTC	CASSEVRLPYEQYF
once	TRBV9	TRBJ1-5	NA	TGTGCCAGCAGCGTAGTAGAAGCCCATAGCAATCAGCCCCAGCATTTT	CASSVVEAHSNQPQHF
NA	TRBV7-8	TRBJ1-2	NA	TGTGCCAGCAGCCCAGACAGCAACCCAAACTATGGCTACACCTTC	CASSPDSNPNYGYTF
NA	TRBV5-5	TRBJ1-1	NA	TGTGCCAGCAGCCCGGGAACTCAACGGACTGAAGCTTTCTTT	CASSPGTQRTEAFF